Below are 6 T cell receptor beta chains sequenced from a single sample in a study of blood T cell repertoires in COVID-19. Assay: immunoSEQ multiplex PCR; the TCRdb copy retains only in-frame clones and omits some. Seen here are about 68,000 clones, roughly 84% observed once, and the top ten hold 6.6%. Sequencing input: peripheral blood. These receptors all come from a man aged 50-60 years with active COVID-19.

This chain uses TRBV7-3 with TRBJ2-3; 8 bases are shared with TRBD2. Germline trimming cut 5 bases from V and 13 bases from J; bases unmatched to any gene: 20. Germline values: CDR1 SGHTA, CDR2 FQGTGA. This CDR3 contains 16 residues. The CDR3 DNA sequence: TGTGCCAGCAGCCTCCGGGCCAGCGGGAGACCGGAGGATAAGTATTTT. It codes for CASSLRASGRPEDKYF.

V usage is TRBV18 and J usage is TRBJ2-1; D gene uncertain. There are 15 residues in the CDR3. Germline V CDR1 and CDR2: KGHSH, LQKENI. Trimming shortened V by 0 bases and J by 3 bases, and 9 bases separated the two germline ends. The CDR3: CASSPPLRYYNEQFF. The CDR3, as DNA: TGTGCCAGCTCACCACCTTTGCGCTACTACAATGAGCAGTTCTTC.

This sequence joins TRBV7-6 and TRBJ1-3, with 8 bases that match TRBD1. This CDR3 has 18 residues. Trimming at V came to 3 bases and at J to 2 bases, leaving 12 bases not matched to a gene. Germline V gene data show CDR1 as SGHVS and CDR2 as FNYEAQ. As DNA, the CDR3 is TGTGCCAGCAGCTTTCACACCTCGCCCAGGGGGCCTGGAAACACCATATATTTT. Amino acid sequence: CASSFHTSPRGPGNTIYF.

The chain is built from TRBV7-2 and TRBJ1-2, with D perhaps TRBD1 (5 bases). The germline V gene has CDR1 SGHTA and CDR2 FQGNSA. CDR3 length: 15 residues. Trimming took off 5 bases at V and 3 bases at J, with 16 bases between the two ends. CDR3 sequence: CASSVSRGGDYGYTF. In DNA form, the CDR3 reads TGTGCCAGCAGCGTATCCCGGGGGGGAGACTATGGCTACACCTTC.

The V and J genes are TRBV29-1 and TRBJ1-2; D gene uncertain. This CDR3 comprises 12 residues. Between the trimmed V and J ends, which lost 5 bases and 0 bases, there was a span of 7 bases. Germline CDR1 reads SQVTM; CDR2 reads ANQGSEA. The CDR3 loop is CSVILTNYGYTF. CDR3 DNA sequence: TGCAGCGTTATATTAACTAACTATGGCTACACCTTC.

The V call is TRBV18, the J call TRBJ2-2, with TRBD2 as a possible D gene (5 bases). The CDR3 consists of 16 residues. Germline V gene sequence: CDR1 KGHSH, CDR2 LQKENI. V dropped 2 bases and J dropped 1 base, with 11 bases sitting between them. The CDR3 nucleotides are TGTGCCAGCTCACCAAGGACGGGGTTGAACACCGGGGAGCTGTTTTTT. Translated, it gives CASSPRTGLNTGELFF. The whole variable domain, remainder taken from reference TRBV18 and TRBJ2-2, is NAGVMQNPRHLVRRRGQEARLRCSPMKGHSHVYWYRQLPEEGLKFMVYLQKENIIDESGMPKERFSAEFPKEGPSILRIQQVVRGDSAAYFCASSPRTGLNTGELFFGEGSRLTVL.